The T cell receptor (beta chain) under discussion was sequenced for a study of response to subunit inactivated influenza vaccine. Study outcomes and limitations: Authors suggested seasonal influenza vaccinations each recruit few new T cells.

The CDR3 has 13 residues. V lost 4 bases and J 6 bases, leaving 11 bases between the germline ends. CDR1 MNHEY and CDR2 SVGEGT come from the germline V gene. This clonotype has only a few counts. Antigen unknown. TCRdb processed the RT-PCR reads anew with MiXCR; each CDR3 protein has one entry. Of 170,000 or so distinct CDR3 sequences listed, approximately 11% are singletons. V usage is TRBV6-2 or TRBV6-3 and J usage is TRBJ2-3; no firm D call. The receptor comes from a man aged 50-75 years who received an inactivated influenza vaccine. The sequencing used CD8+ T cells sorted from PBMCs, collected around 25 months after vaccination. For the CDR3, the DNA is TGTGCCAGCAGTTTCGACCCAAGGGATACGCAGTATTTT. Translating gives CASSFDPRDTQYF.